These T cell receptor beta chains were read from a single sample in a study of blood T cells in healthy people across ages. TCRdb fed the 5' RACE reads into MiXCR, producing one record per CDR3 protein. The sample holds hundreds of thousands of distinct CDR3 sequences, 45% to 50% seen once. Material: blood. Receptor source: a woman aged 55-75 years in good health. The CDR3 runs from the conserved cysteine through the conserved F or W. The D gene is left open where the match is weak. The listing skips clone size in some rows; elsewhere it reads once, few, many or a size class.

once,TRBJ1-1,TRBV4-2,TRBD1,CASSHTGDLNTEAFF,TGTGCCAGCAGCCATACAGGGGATCTGAACACTGAAGCTTTCTTT
few,TRBJ2-7,TRBV27,.,CASSLLSISEQYF,TGTGCCAGCAGTTTATTATCGATCTCCGAGCAGTACTTC
few,TRBJ2-1,TRBV10-3,TRBD1,CAISGGQGSFF,TGTGCCATCAGTGGTGGACAGGGCTCGTTCTTC
many,TRBJ2-3,TRBV7-3,TRBD2,CASSLSASGRTDTQYF,TGTGCCAGCAGCTTATCGGCTAGCGGGAGGACAGATACGCAGTATTTT
.,TRBJ2-7,TRBV10-3,TRBD2,CAISGGLAGISYEQYF,TGTGCCATCAGTGGCGGACTAGCGGGAATCTCCTACGAGCAGTACTTC
few,TRBJ1-2,TRBV7-9,.,CASSVTGTEYGYTF,TGTGCCAGCAGCGTAACCGGGACGGAGTATGGCTACACCTTC
few,TRBJ2-3,TRBV12-3/TRBV12-4,TRBD2,CASSSSGADTQYF,TGTGCCAGCAGTTCTAGCGGGGCAGATACGCAGTATTTT
.,TRBJ2-1,TRBV5-6,.,CASSPETAYNEQFF,TGTGCCAGCAGCCCGGAGACTGCCTACAATGAGCAGTTCTTC
few,TRBJ2-7,TRBV27,.,CASSFLAATYEQYF,TGTGCCAGCAGTTTTCTGGCGGCCACCTACGAGCAGTACTTC
.,TRBJ2-3,TRBV20-1,TRBD2,CSARDIAGGSNPALADTQYF,TGCAGTGCTAGAGACATAGCGGGAGGATCCAACCCAGCCTTAGCAGATACGCAGTATTTT
few,TRBJ2-3,TRBV14,.,CASSQVGALVDTQYF,TGTGCCAGCAGCCAAGTTGGGGCCCTGGTAGATACGCAGTATTTT
.,TRBJ2-5,TRBV24-1,TRBD2,CATSDSRLAGGRETQYF,TGTGCCACCAGTGACTCAAGACTAGCGGGAGGGAGAGAGACCCAGTACTTC
few,TRBJ2-5,TRBV27,TRBD2,CASSTGLAGQETQYF,TGTGCCAGCAGTACGGGACTAGCGGGCCAAGAGACCCAGTACTTC
.,TRBJ2-5,TRBV20-1,TRBD1,CSASDRVSQETQYF,TGCAGTGCTAGTGACAGGGTATCCCAAGAGACCCAGTACTTC
.,TRBJ2-5,TRBV27,TRBD2,CASSLPPSGRARKTQYF,TGTGCCAGCAGCCTCCCCCCTAGCGGGAGGGCCAGGAAGACCCAGTACTTC
.,TRBJ2-7,TRBV7-2,.,CASSLESLSYEQYF,TGTGCCAGCAGCTTAGAGTCCCTGTCCTACGAGCAGTACTTC
few,TRBJ2-1,TRBV20-1,TRBD2,CSARGFQAGGRNEQFF,TGCAGTGCTAGGGGGTTTCAAGCGGGAGGGCGAAATGAGCAGTTCTTC
.,TRBJ1-5,TRBV29-1,.,CSVGAAVNQPQHF,TGCAGCGTTGGGGCAGCGGTAAATCAGCCCCAGCATTTT